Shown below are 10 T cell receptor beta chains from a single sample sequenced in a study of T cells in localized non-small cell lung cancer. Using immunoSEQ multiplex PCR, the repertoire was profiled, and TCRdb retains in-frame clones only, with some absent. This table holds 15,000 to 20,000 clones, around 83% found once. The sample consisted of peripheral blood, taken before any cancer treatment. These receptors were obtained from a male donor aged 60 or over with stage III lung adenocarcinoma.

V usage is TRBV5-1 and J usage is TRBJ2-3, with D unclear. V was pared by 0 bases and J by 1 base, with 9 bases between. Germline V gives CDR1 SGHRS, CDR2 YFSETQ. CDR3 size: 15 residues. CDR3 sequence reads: CASSLARQGTDTQYF. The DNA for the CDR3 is TGCGCCAGCAGCTTGGCCCGGCAGGGCACAGATACGCAGTATTTT.

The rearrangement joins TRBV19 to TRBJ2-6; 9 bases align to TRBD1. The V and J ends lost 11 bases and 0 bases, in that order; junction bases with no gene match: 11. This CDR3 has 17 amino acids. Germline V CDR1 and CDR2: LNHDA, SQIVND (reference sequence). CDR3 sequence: CAARPGTGISGANVLTF. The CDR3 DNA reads TGTGCCGCCCGTCCCGGGACAGGGATCTCTGGGGCCAACGTCCTGACTTTC.

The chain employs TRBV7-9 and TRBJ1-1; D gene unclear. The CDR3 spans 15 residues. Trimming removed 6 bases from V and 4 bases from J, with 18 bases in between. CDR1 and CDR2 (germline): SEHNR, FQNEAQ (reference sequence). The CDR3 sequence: CASSPYGEGGTEAFF. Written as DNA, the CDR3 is TGTGCCAGCAGTCCATACGGGGAAGGTGGCACTGAAGCTTTCTTT.

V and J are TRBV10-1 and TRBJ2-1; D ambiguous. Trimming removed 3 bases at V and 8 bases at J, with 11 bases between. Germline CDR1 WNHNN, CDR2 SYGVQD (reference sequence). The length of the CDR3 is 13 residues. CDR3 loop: CASSDSFSDEQFF. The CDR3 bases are TGCGCCAGCAGTGATAGCTTCAGCGATGAGCAGTTCTTC.

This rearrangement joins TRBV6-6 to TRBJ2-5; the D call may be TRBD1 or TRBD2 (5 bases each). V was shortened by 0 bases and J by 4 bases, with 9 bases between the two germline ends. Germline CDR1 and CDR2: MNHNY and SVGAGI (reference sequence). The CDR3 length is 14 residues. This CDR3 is CASSYSGGGETQYF. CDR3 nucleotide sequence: TGTGCCAGCAGTTACTCGGGTGGGGGAGAGACCCAGTACTTC.

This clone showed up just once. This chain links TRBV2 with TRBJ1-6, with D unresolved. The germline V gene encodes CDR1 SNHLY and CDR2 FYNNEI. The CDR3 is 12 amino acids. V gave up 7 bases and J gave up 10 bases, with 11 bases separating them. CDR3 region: CASMQSGSPLHF. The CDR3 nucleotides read TGTGCCAGCATGCAAAGCGGGTCACCCCTCCACTTT.

This CDR3 reads CASSYRETNTEAFF. The CDR3 DNA reads TGTGCCAGCAGCTACAGGGAGACTAACACTGAAGCTTTCTTT. V and J are TRBV7-9 and TRBJ1-1; TRBD1 might be the D (6 bases). The CDR3 sequence is 14 residues long. The germline V and J ends were trimmed by 4 bases and 2 bases, with 11 bases remaining between them. CDR1 and CDR2 (germline): SEHNR, FQNEAQ (reference sequence).

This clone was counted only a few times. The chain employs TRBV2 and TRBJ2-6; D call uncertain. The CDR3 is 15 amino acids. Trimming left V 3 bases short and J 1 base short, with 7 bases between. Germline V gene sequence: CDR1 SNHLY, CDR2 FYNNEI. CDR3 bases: TGTGCCAGCAGTGATTTAGGGTCTGGGGCCAACGTCCTGACTTTC. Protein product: CASSDLGSGANVLTF.

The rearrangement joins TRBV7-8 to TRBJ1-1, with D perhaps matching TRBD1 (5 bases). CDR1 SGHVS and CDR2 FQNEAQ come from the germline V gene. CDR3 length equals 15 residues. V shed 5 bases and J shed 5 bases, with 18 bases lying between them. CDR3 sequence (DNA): TGTGCCAGCAGCCCCCAGGGTCGACGGGATACTGAAGCTTTCTTT. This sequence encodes CASSPQGRRDTEAFF.

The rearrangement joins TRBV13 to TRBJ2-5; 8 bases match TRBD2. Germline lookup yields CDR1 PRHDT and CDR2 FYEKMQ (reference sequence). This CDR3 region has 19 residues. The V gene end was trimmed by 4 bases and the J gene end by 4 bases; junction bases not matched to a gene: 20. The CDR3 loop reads CASSSSLYTTSEDAETQYF. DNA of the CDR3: TGTGCCAGCAGCTCCTCCCTCTATACGACTAGCGAGGATGCAGAGACCCAGTACTTC.